Listed here are 18 T cell receptor beta chains from one sample, sequenced in a study of T cells in Graves' hyperthyroidism and ophthalmopathy. RNA transcripts gave rise to amplified TCR beta CDR3 regions. With the HTBI primer set, the TCR CDR3 went through a first round of RT-PCR. TCRdb fed the multiplex PCR reads into MiXCR, producing one record per CDR3 protein. Seen here are approximately 98,000 distinct CDR3 sequences, around 37% observed once, and the top ten hold roughly 10%. Sequencing input: peripheral blood or thyroid tissue (not recorded which). The receptor source for this set is a woman in her thirties with Graves' hyperthyroidism.

This clonotype was counted ten times or more. This chain joins TRBV10-3 and TRBJ1-1, with TRBD1 as a possible D gene (5 bases). CDR3 size: 15 residues. Germline assignment: CDR1 ENHRY and CDR2 SYGVKD. Trimming pared 9 bases from V and 4 bases from J, leaving 21 bases between. CDR3 nucleotides: TGTGCCATTGCTGCTGGGGGGGTGCGGGTCACTGAAGCTTTCTTT. It translates to CAIAAGGVRVTEAFF.

This clonotype has ten or more counts. V and J are TRBV7-2 and TRBJ2-7; a possible D gene is TRBD1 (5 bases). This CDR3 has 14 residues. V shed 7 bases and J shed 2 bases, with 15 bases lying between them. CDR1 and CDR2 from the germline V gene are SGHTA and FQGNSA. The CDR3 here is CASTSRRGAYEQYF. In DNA form, the CDR3 reads TGTGCCAGCACCAGTCGTAGGGGCGCCTACGAGCAGTACTTC.

This clonotype has ten or more counts. The genes are TRBV10-3 and TRBJ2-3; D tentatively fits TRBD1 or TRBD2 (5 bases each). CDR1 and CDR2 (germline): ENHRY, SYGVKD. The CDR3 extends over 16 amino acids. Trimming pared 0 bases from V and 3 bases from J, leaving 13 bases between. CDR3 in DNA: TGTGCCATCAGTGAGTCGATTGCTGGGGGAACAGATACGCAGTATTTT. Translating it yields CAISESIAGGTDTQYF.

This clonotype was seen a handful of times. This may be a read error: a much more frequent sequence differs by one nucleotide. This chain connects TRBV6-6 to TRBJ2-2; D may be TRBD2 (5 bases). Germline CDR1 and CDR2: MNHNY and SVGAGI (reference sequence). This CDR3 comprises 15 residues. DNA for the CDR3: TGTGCCATCACCCACCGGGGTAGGAACACCGGGGTGCTGTTTTTT. Amino acid sequence: CAITHRGRNTGVLFF.

This clonotype has at least ten counts. The chain links TRBV11-2 to TRBJ1-2; no clear D gene. The CDR3 totals 14 residues. From germline, CDR1 is SGHAT and CDR2 FQNNGV. V was pared by 5 bases and J by 2 bases, with 12 bases between. This chain's CDR3 is CASSPQSGNYGYTF. The CDR3 coding sequence is TGTGCCAGCAGCCCCCAGAGCGGGAACTATGGCTACACCTTC. Drawing the rest from reference TRBV11-2 and TRBJ1-2, the complete variable domain is EAGVAQSPRYKIIEKRQSVAFWCNPISGHATLYWYQQILGQGPKLLIQFQNNGVVDDSQLPKDRFSAERLKGVDSTLKIQPAKLEDSAVYLCASSPQSGNYGYTFGSGTRLTVV.

As regards this clonotype: This sequence may be a read error, since a much larger clone differs from it by one base. The final CDR3 position lacks the conserved phenylalanine or tryptophan, pointing to a likely read error. The chain has TRBV7-9 and TRBJ2-7; TRBD1 matches 12 bases. The CDR3 is 16 residues long. The V gene's germline CDR1 is SEHNR and CDR2 FQNEAQ (reference sequence). V was pared by 3 bases and J by 3 bases, with 6 bases of the junction left unmatched. The CDR3 coding sequence is TGTGCCAGCAGCTTGGGACAGGGGGCCGACTTCTACGAGCAGTACCTC. Translated: CASSLGQGADFYEQYL.

Many counts were recorded for this clonotype. The rearrangement uses TRBV5-1 and TRBJ2-7; D gene unclear. The CDR3 runs to 13 residues. The V gene lost 0 bases and the J gene lost 1 base, with 5 bases spanning the gap. Germline assignment: CDR1 SGHRS and CDR2 YFSETQ. CDR3 DNA: TGCGCCAGCAGCTTGGGCAGTTCCTACGAGCAGTACTTC. Protein: CASSLGSSYEQYF.

Comments on this clonotype: A read error may produce the germline difference seen at one junction end. The gene calls are TRBV5-5 and TRBJ1-1; D unresolved. The CDR3 sequence is 14 residues long. CDR1 and CDR2 from the germline V gene are SGHKS and YYEKEE (reference sequence). The CDR3 is CASSLETEFTEAFF. CDR3 bases: TGCGCCAGCAGCCTTGAGACGGAGTTCACTGAAGCTTTCTTT.

The chain uses TRBV11-2 and TRBJ1-2, with D unclear. The germline V gene has CDR1 SGHAT and CDR2 FQNNGV. The CDR3 consists of 14 residues. V was trimmed by 0 bases and J by 5 bases, leaving 10 bases between them. The CDR3 nucleotides are TGTGCCAGCAGCTTAGAGGCCCGCGATTATGGCTACACCTTC. Protein: CASSLEARDYGYTF.

The sample holds a few counts of this clonotype. This CDR3 is missing its conserved last phenylalanine or tryptophan, likely due to a read error. This chain joins TRBV4-1 and TRBJ2-7, with 7 nucleotides matching TRBD2. The trim removed 8 bases at V and 2 bases at J, leaving 6 bases unmatched. This CDR3 is 13 amino acids long. The V gene's germline CDR1 is MGHRA and CDR2 YSYEKL. The CDR3 is CASSGTKPYEQYL. The CDR3 DNA sequence: TGCGCCAGCTCTGGGACTAAGCCCTACGAGCAGTACCTC.

This chain connects TRBV7-9 to TRBJ2-5; 8 bases agree with TRBD1. J lost 9 bases, V lost 8 bases, and 17 bases had no gene match. The V gene's germline CDR1 is SEHNR and CDR2 FQNEAQ (reference sequence). The CDR3 runs 15 residues. Written as DNA, the CDR3 is TGTGCCAGCTTTGGGCCTAGACAGGGGTTAACAGCCCAGTACTTC. It translates to CASFGPRQGLTAQYF.

There are many counts of this clonotype. V is TRBV10-3 and J is TRBJ1-4; perhaps TRBD1 as D (5 bases). CDR1 ENHRY and CDR2 SYGVKD come from the germline V gene. Trimming stripped 6 bases from V and 8 bases from J, with 10 bases between. This CDR3 contains 12 residues. The CDR3 reads CAIRGGDEKLFF. The CDR3 coding sequence is TGTGCCATCAGGGGGGGGGACGAAAAACTGTTTTTT.

The chain employs TRBV7-2 and TRBJ2-5; the D gene is possibly TRBD2 (6 bases). CDR1 is SGHTA, CDR2 FQGNSA, per germline. This CDR3 is 16 amino acids long. Trimming shortened V by 4 bases and J by 5 bases, and 20 bases separated the two germline ends. This chain's CDR3 is CASSSVPGLGGETQYF. The CDR3 nucleotides read TGTGCCAGCAGCTCCGTACCGGGACTGGGCGGGGAGACCCAGTACTTC.

Comment on this clonotype: A single base separates this from a much larger clone, so it may be a read error. The CDR3 region has the DNA TGTGCCAGCTCACCACCAGGCTCACCCCTCCACTTT. Translating gives CASSPPGSPLHF. V and J are TRBV2 and TRBJ1-6; D is unresolved. Germline CDR1 is SNHLY and CDR2 is FYNNEI. Trimming took off 8 bases at V and 10 bases at J, with 12 bases between the two ends. The CDR3 length is 12 residues. The full variable domain, its missing parts supplied by reference TRBV2 and TRBJ1-6, is EPEVTQTPSHQVTQMGQEVILRCVPISNHLYFYWYRQILGQKVEFLVSFYNNEISEKSEIFDDQFSVERPDGSNFTLKIRSTKLEDSAMYFCASSPPGSPLHFGNGTRLTVT.

This clonotype was seen at least ten times. The V call is TRBV7-3, the J call TRBJ2-6, with D hard to call. Trimming left V 3 bases short and J 0 bases short, with 6 bases between. This CDR3 spans 15 amino acids. Germline values: CDR1 SGHTA, CDR2 FQGTGA. In DNA, the CDR3 is TGTGCCAGCAGCTTCGATGGCTCTGGGGCCAACGTCCTGACTTTC. This translates into CASSFDGSGANVLTF.

The chain carries TRBV7-9 and TRBJ2-6; TRBD1 matches at 12 bases. Germline V gene sequence: CDR1 SEHNR, CDR2 FQNEAQ (reference sequence). This CDR3 has 18 amino acids. The V and J ends lost 4 bases and 2 bases, in that order; junction bases with no gene match: 6. The CDR3 protein is CASSSGTGGAAGANVLTF. CDR3 bases: TGTGCCAGCAGCTCCGGGACAGGGGGCGCGGCTGGGGCCAACGTCCTGACTTTC.

This clonotype was counted at least ten times. The rearrangement uses TRBV28 and TRBJ2-7; TRBD1 might be the D (6 bases). The CDR3 consists of 16 residues. V lost 4 bases to trimming and J lost 2 bases, with 18 bases between them. CDR1 and CDR2 from the germline V gene are MDHEN and SYDVKM. CDR3 nucleotide sequence: TGTGCCAGCAGTTCGATTACAGGGAGAGTTACCTACGAGCAGTACTTC. Protein product: CASSSITGRVTYEQYF.

This chain uses TRBV2 with TRBJ2-5; 10 nucleotides agree with TRBD1. V shed 4 bases and J 5 bases; nucleotides not matched to a gene: 1. Germline CDR1 and CDR2: SNHLY and FYNNEI. CDR3 size: 13 residues. CDR3 amino acids: CASSGGQGETQYF. CDR3 DNA sequence: TGTGCCAGCAGTGGGGGACAGGGGGAGACCCAGTACTTC.